This T cell receptor (beta chain) was documented in a study of technical replicates of blood from a few donors. CDR3 length: 17 amino acids. The ends were cut back, 6 bases at V and 1 base at J, with 19 bases in the middle. Germline V lookup: CDR1 MDHEN, CDR2 SYDVKM. The table came from immunoSEQ multiplex PCR; TCRdb's copy has only in-frame clones and leaves some out. Of tens of thousands of clones detected, roughly 96% appear once; the ten largest clones hold under 0.2%. The TCR originated in a human donor in good health. The gene calls are TRBV28 and TRBJ1-5; TRBD1 might be the D (6 bases). Specimen: T cells isolated from PBMCs. The CDR3 loop reads CASRHRVFQRSNQPQHF. CDR3 coding DNA: TGTGCCAGCAGACACAGGGTTTTCCAAAGAAGCAATCAGCCCCAGCATTTT.